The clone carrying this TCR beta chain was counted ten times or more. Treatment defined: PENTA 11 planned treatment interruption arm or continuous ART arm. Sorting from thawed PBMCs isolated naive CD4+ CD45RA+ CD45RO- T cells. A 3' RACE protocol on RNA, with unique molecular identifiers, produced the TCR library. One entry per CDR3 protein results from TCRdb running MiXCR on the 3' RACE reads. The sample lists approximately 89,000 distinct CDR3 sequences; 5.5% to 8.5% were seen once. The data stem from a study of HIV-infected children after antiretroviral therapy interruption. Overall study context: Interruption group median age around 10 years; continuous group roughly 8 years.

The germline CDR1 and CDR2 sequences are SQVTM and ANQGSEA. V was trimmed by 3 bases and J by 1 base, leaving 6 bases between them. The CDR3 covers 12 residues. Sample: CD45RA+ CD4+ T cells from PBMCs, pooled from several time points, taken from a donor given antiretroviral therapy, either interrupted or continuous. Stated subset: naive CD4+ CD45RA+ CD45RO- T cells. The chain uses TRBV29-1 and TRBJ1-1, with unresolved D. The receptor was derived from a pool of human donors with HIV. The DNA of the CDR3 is TGCAGCGTTGAGTCGGGGAACACTGAAGCTTTCTTT. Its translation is CSVESGNTEAFF.